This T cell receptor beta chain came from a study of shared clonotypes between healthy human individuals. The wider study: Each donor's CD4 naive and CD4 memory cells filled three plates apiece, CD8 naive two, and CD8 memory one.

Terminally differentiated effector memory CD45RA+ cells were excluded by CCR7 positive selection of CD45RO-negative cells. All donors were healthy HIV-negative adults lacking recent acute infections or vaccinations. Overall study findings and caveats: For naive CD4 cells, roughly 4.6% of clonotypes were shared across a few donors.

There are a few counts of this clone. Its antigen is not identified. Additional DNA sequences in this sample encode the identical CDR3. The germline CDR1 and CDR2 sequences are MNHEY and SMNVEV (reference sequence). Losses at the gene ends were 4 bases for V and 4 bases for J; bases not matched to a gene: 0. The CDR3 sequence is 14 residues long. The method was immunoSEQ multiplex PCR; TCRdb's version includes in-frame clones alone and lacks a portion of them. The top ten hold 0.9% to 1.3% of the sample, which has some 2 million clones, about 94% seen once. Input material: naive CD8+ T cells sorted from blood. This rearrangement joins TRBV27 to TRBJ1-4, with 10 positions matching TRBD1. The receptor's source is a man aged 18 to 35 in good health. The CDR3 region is CASSWTGGNEKLFF. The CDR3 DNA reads TGTGCCAGCAGTTGGACAGGGGGTAATGAAAAACTGTTTTTT.